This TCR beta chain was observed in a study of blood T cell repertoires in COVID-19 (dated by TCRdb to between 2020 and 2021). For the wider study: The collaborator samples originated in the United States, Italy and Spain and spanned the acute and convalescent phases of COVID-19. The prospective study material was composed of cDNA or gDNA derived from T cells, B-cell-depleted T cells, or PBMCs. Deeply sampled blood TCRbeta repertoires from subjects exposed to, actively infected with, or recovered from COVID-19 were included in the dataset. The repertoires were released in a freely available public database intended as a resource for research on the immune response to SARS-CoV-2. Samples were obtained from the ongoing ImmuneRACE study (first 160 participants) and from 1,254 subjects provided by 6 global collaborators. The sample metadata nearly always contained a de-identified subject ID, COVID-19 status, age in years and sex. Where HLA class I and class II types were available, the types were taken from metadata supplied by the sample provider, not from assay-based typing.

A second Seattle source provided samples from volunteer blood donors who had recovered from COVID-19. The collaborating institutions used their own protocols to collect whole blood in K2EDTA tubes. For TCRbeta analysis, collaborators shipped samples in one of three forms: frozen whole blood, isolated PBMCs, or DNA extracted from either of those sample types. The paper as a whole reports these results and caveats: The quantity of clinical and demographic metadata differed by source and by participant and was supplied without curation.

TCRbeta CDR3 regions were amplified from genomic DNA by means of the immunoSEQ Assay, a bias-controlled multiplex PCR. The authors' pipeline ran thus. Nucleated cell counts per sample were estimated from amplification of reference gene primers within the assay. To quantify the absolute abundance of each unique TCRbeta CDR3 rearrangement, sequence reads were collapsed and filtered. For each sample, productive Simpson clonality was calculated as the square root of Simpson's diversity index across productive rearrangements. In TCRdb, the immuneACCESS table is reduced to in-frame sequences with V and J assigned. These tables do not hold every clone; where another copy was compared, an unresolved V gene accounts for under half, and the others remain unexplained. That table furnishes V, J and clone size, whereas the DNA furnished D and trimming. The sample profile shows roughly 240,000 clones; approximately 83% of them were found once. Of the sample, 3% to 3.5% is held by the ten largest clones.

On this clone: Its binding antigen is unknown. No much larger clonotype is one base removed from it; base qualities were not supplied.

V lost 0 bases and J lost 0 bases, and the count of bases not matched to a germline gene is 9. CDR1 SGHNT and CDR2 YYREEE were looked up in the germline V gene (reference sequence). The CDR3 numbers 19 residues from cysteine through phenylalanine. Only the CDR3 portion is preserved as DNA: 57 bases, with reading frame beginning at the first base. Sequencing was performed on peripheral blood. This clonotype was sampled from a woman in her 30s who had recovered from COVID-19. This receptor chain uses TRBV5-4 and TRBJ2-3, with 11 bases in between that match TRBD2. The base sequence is TGTGCCAGCAGCTTGGTCACCCTAGCGGGGGGTCCTAGCACAGATACGCAGTATTTT. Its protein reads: CASSLVTLAGGPSTDTQYF.